This T cell receptor (beta chain) was obtained from a study of blood T cell repertoires in COVID-19. The CDR3 has 15 residues. Germline lookup yields CDR1 SGHVS and CDR2 FNYEAQ. The germline V and J ends were trimmed by 2 bases and 0 bases, with 11 bases remaining between them. Assay used: immunoSEQ multiplex PCR; TCRdb lists only in-frame clones, some missing. The table has 90,000 or so clones, about nine tenths seen once; the top ten hold about 5.5%. Material: peripheral blood. The receptor was derived from a man between 60 and 70 years old with COVID-19, enrolled during active disease. The rearrangement links TRBV7-6 to TRBJ2-7; the D gene is possibly TRBD2 (6 bases). The CDR3 loop is CASSLSGVSSYEQYF. The DNA for the CDR3 is TGTGCCAGCAGCTTATCGGGGGTAAGCTCCTACGAGCAGTACTTC.